This T cell receptor (beta chain) was sequenced for a study of neurological immune-mediated disorders. The CDR3 has 16 amino acids. With 0 bases clipped from V and 4 bases from J, the junction kept 3 bases outside the gene matches. Per the germline V gene, CDR1 is LGHDT and CDR2 is YNNKEL (reference sequence). This clonotype was seen repeatedly, ten times or more. Its target is unknown. Libraries used 2 million unsorted PBMCs kept frozen in RNAlater. TCRdb re-called the 5' RACE reads through MiXCR, storing one row per CDR3 protein. The sample consists of 55,000 to 75,000 distinct CDR3 sequences, 2.5% of them appearing once. Study findings and constraints: One related-CDR3 cluster, which may be a signature, held the repertoires of 18 of 34 multiple sclerosis patients after phylogenetic grouping.

The sequence was obtained from a man aged 45 to 65 with multiple sclerosis. The rearrangement joins TRBV3-1 to TRBJ2-1; 10 bases match TRBD2. The sample was PBMCs. The CDR3 DNA is TGTGCCAGCAGCCAAGAAATACTAGCGGGGTACAATGAGCAGTTCTTC. Residues: CASSQEILAGYNEQFF.